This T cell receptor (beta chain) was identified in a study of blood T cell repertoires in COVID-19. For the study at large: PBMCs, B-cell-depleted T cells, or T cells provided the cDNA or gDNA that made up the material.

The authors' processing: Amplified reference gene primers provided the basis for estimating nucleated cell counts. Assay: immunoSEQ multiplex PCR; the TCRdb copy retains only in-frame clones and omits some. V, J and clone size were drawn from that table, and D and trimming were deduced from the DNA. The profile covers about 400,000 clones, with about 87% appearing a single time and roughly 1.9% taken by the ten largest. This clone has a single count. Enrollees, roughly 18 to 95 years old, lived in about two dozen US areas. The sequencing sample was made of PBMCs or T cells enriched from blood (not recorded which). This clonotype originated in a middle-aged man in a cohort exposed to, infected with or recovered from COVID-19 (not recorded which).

The CDR3 region has the DNA TGTGCTAGTGGTTCCACCCCCGGGACAGGGCGGACCGGGGAGCTGTTTTTT. Translation gives CASGSTPGTGRTGELFF. The chain has TRBV12-5 and TRBJ2-2; 9 bases map to TRBD1. V lost 4 bases, J lost 5 bases, and 11 bases stayed unmatched. CDR1 LGHNT and CDR2 FRNRAP come from the germline V gene. There are 17 residues in the CDR3. The variable domain in full, completed from reference TRBV12-5 and TRBJ2-2, reads DARVTQTPRHKVTEMGQEVTMRCQPILGHNTVFWYRQTMMQGLELLAYFRNRAPLDDSGMPKDRFSAEMPDATLATLKIQPSEPRDSAVYFCASGSTPGTGRTGELFFGEGSRLTVL.